This T cell receptor beta chain comes out of a study of diagnostic markers for celiac disease (dated by TCRdb to 2020 to 2022). These reads were obtained on an Illumina MiSeq. Following reprocessing of the reads by TCRdb, the data hold one row per CDR3 protein sequence and no DNA is available. The sample table gives about 840 distinct CDR3 sequences. Clones ranked in the top ten supply 45% to 50% of the sample. Note on this clonotype: The clone's antigen remains unknown.

The CDR3 has 13 amino acids, counting the end cysteine and phenylalanine. No DNA accompanies this entry. Via the germline V gene (reference sequence), CDR1 is MNHNY and CDR2 SVGAGI. The sequenced sample consisted of either unsorted cells or a sorted T cell fraction (not recorded which). The receptor was derived from a human donor. This table probably holds off-target reads from a library built for another chain. The chain couples TRBV6-6 to TRBJ2-1; the D call from TCRdb, TRBD1, cannot be confirmed without DNA. The CDR3 in this case is CASSPWTVNEQFF.